Sequencing of this TCR beta chain was carried out in a study of T cell changes during pregnancy in multiple sclerosis (dated by TCRdb to between 2018 and 2021). The study in broad terms: In women with multiple sclerosis, the researchers looked at how the T cell repertoire shifted as pregnancy progressed.

Libraries were prepared through the immunoSEQ multiplex PCR assay. TCRdb provides this immuneACCESS table in a form limited to in-frame rearrangements. Some clones are lacking; in checked studies, under half of them reflect an unresolved V gene, and why the rest are absent is not known. The sample table shows some 85,000 clones, and around 93% are seen once. About 0.72% of the sample is taken by the ten largest. From cysteine to phenylalanine, the CDR3 is 15 amino acids long. Solely the CDR3 DNA is kept, with 45 bases framed from the first base. V lost 0 bases and J lost 4 bases; the stretch between them is 12 bases long. The CDR1 and CDR2 encoded by the germline V gene are MNHEY and SVGAGI. On this clone: What this receptor recognizes is not known. The input lacks base qualities; no much larger clone sits a single base away.

The sample was peripheral blood, taken in the second trimester of pregnancy. The receptor was isolated from a female donor in good health, enrolled as a control in a pregnancy study. This sequence uses TRBV6-5 and TRBJ1-2; TRBD1 is possibly the D segment (5 matching bases). The CDR3 is CASSYSGDNLYGYTF. The nucleotide sequence is given as TGTGCCAGCAGTTACTCAGGGGATAACCTCTATGGCTACACCTTC.